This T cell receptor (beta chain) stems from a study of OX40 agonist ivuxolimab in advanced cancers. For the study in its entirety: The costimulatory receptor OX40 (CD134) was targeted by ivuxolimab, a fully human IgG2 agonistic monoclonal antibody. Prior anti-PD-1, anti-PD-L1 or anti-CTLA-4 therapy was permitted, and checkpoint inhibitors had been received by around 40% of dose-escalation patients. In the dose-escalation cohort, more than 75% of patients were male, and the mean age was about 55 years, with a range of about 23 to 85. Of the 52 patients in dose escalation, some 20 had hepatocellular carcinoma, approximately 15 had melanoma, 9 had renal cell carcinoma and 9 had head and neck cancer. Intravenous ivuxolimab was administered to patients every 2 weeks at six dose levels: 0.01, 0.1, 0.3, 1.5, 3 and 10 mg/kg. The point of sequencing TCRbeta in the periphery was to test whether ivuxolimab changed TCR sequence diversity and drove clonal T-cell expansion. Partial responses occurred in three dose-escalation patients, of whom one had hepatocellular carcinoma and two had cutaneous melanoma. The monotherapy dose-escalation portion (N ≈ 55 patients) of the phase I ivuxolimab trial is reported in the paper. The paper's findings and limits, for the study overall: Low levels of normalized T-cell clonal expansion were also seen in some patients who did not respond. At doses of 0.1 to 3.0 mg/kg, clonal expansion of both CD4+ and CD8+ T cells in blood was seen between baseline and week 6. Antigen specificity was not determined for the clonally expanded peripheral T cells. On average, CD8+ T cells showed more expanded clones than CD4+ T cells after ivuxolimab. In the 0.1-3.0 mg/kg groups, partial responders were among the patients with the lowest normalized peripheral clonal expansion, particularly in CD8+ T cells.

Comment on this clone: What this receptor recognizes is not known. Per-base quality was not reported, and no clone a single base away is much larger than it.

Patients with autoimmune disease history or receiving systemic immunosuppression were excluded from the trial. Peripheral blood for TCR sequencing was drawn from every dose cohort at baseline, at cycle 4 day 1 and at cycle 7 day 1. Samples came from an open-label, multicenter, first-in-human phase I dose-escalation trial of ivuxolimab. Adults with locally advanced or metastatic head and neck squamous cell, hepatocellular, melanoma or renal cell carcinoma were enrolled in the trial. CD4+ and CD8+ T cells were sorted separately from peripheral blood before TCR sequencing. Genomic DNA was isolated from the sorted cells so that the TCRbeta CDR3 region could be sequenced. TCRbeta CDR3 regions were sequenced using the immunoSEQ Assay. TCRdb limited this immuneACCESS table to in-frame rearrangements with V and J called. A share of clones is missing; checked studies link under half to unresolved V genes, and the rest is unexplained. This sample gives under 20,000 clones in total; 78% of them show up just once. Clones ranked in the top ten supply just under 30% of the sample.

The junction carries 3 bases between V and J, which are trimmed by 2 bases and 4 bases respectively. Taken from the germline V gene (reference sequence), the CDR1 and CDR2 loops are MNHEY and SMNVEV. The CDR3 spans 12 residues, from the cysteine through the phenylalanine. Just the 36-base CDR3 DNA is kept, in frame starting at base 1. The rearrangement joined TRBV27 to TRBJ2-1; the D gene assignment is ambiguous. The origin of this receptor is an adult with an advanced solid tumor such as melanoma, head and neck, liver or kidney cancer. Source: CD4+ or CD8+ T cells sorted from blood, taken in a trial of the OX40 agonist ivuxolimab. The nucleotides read TGTGCCAGCAGTTTAGGGTACAATGAGCAGTTCTTC. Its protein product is CASSLGYNEQFF.